This T cell receptor (beta chain) was sequenced in a study of blood T cell repertoires in COVID-19. Assay used: immunoSEQ multiplex PCR; TCRdb lists only in-frame clones, some missing. The top ten hold approximately 2.8% of the sample, which has 260,000 or so clones, roughly 87% seen once. This clone was seen once. The junction had 3 bases not matched to a gene; V was cut back by 2 bases and J by 2 bases. Germline CDR1 is SGHVS and CDR2 is FQNEAQ. This CDR3 spans 15 amino acids. Sequenced input: PBMCs or T cells enriched from blood (not recorded which). The V gene is TRBV7-8, the J gene TRBJ2-7, with TRBD1 matching 10 bases. The TCR sequence derives from a young woman with acute COVID-19. The CDR3 here is CASSLHGQGAYEQYF. As DNA, the CDR3 is TGTGCCAGCAGCTTACATGGACAGGGGGCCTACGAGCAGTACTTC. Using reference TRBV7-8 and TRBJ2-7 for the parts outside the CDR3, the full variable domain is GAGVSQSPRYKVAKRGQDVALRCDPISGHVSLFWYQQALGQGPEFLTYFQNEAQLDKSGLPSDRFFAERPEGSVSTLKIQRTQQEDSAVYLCASSLHGQGAYEQYFGPGTRLTVT.